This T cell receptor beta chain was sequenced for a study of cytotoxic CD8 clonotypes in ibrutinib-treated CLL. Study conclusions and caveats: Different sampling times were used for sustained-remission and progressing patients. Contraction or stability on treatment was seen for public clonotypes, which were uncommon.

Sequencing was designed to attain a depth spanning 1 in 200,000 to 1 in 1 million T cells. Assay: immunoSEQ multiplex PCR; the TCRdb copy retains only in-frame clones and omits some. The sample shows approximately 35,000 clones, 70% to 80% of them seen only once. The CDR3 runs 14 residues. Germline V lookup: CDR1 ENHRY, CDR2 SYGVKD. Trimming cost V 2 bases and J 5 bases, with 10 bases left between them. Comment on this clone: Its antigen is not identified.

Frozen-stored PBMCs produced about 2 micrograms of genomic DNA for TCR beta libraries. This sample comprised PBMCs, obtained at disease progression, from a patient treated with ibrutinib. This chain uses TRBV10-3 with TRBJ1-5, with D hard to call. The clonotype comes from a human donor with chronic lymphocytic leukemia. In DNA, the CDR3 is TGTGCCATCAGTGAGGGGGTCGCTGATCAGCCCCAGCATTTT. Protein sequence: CAISEGVADQPQHF.